This T cell receptor beta chain originates from a study of T cell changes during pregnancy in multiple sclerosis. V was pared by 6 bases and J by 5 bases, with 16 bases between. The CDR3 contains 14 residues. CDR1 is MNHEY, CDR2 SVGAGI, per germline. Libraries were prepared by immunoSEQ multiplex PCR; TCRdb keeps only in-frame clonotypes and omits some of them. In the table there are around 80,000 clones, 90% to 95% of which are singletons. The sample was peripheral blood, taken in the second trimester of pregnancy. This chain joins TRBV6-5 and TRBJ2-5; the D gene is possibly TRBD1 (6 bases). This sequence originates from a female donor with multiple sclerosis, enrolled in a pregnancy study. CDR3 loop: CASSRNRVGETQYF. In DNA form, the CDR3 reads TGTGCCAGCAGCCGAAACAGGGTAGGCGAGACCCAGTACTTC.